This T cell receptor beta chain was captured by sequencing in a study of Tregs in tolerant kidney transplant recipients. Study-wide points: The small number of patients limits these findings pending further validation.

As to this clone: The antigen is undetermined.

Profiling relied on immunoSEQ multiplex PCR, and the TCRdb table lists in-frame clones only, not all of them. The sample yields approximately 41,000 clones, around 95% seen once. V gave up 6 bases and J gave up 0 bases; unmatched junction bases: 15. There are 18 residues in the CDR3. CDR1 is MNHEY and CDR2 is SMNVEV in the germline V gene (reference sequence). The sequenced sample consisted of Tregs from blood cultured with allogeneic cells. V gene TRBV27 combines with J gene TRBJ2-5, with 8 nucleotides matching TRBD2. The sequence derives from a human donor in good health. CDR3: CASSQAFRGGKYQETQYF. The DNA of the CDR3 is TGTGCCAGCAGCCAGGCCTTTCGGGGGGGTAAATACCAAGAGACCCAGTACTTC.